The 3 T cell receptor beta chains reported below all come from one sample, sequenced in a study of blood T cell repertoires in COVID-19. Clones were read by immunoSEQ multiplex PCR, and TCRdb kept only the in-frame ones, dropping some. This sample carries roughly 200,000 clones, about 85% of them seen once, and the ten largest clones take roughly 8.2%. Sequencing used peripheral blood. The source is a woman aged 55 to 70 with acute or convalescent COVID-19.

The table lists this clone with a few counts. V usage is TRBV11-3 and J usage is TRBJ2-1; the match to TRBD2 covers 9 bases. Germline CDR1 and CDR2: SGHNT and YENEEA. The CDR3 contains 16 residues. V lost 0 bases to trimming and J lost 3 bases; unmatched junction nucleotides: 3. The chain's CDR3 is CASSLDLAGRYNEQFF. In nucleotides, the CDR3 is TGTGCCAGCAGCTTAGATCTAGCGGGACGCTACAATGAGCAGTTCTTC.

The chain uses TRBV5-1 and TRBJ2-7; TRBD1 is a possible D gene (7 bases). With 1 base removed from V and 6 bases from J, the gap between germline ends came to 14 bases. The germline V gene has CDR1 SGHRS and CDR2 YFSETQ. This CDR3 region has 14 residues. The DNA for the CDR3 is TGCGCCAGCAGCTTGACAGGGGAGGTAAGCGAGCAGTACTTC. Protein: CASSLTGEVSEQYF.

The chain carries TRBV12-3 or TRBV12-4 and TRBJ1-2; perhaps TRBD1 as D (5 bases). V shed 6 bases and J shed 1 base, with 9 bases lying between them. This CDR3 comprises 13 residues. As DNA, the CDR3 is TGTGCCAGCAGGCGGGACGGTAACTATGGCTACACCTTC. Residues: CASRRDGNYGYTF.